This T cell receptor beta chain was captured in a study of blood T cell repertoires in COVID-19. Trimming removed 8 bases from V and 0 bases from J, with 11 bases in between. The germline V gene has CDR1 SGHVS and CDR2 FNYEAQ. The CDR3 spans 14 residues. The method was immunoSEQ multiplex PCR; TCRdb's version includes in-frame clones alone and lacks a portion of them. The sample has some 180,000 clones; approximately 85% are singletons. Participant age was roughly 18 to 89 years, and participants resided in 20 to 30 US areas. Recovery meant two consecutive negative NP/OP PCR tests, professional clearance, or resolved symptoms.

The sequenced material came from PBMCs or T cells enriched from blood (not recorded which). This sequence originates from a man between 40 and 49 years old who had recovered from COVID-19. This sequence joins TRBV7-6 and TRBJ1-3; D gene uncertain. The CDR3 sequence is CASATGSSGNTIYF. For the CDR3, the DNA is TGTGCCAGCGCTACCGGGAGCTCTGGAAACACCATATATTTT. Based on the CDR3 plus reference TRBV7-6 and TRBJ1-3, the full variable domain is GAGVSQSPRYKVTKRGQDVALRCDPISGHVSLYWYRQALGQGPEFLTYFNYEAQQDKSGLPNDRFSAERPEGSISTLTIQRTEQRDSAMYRCASATGSSGNTIYFGEGSWLTVV.